Following are 32 T cell receptor beta chains from one sample sequenced in a study of T cells in women clearing cervical HPV infection. Profiling relied on immunoSEQ multiplex PCR, and the TCRdb table lists in-frame clones only, not all of them. The sample table sets out approximately 49,000 clones. Sequencing was carried out using blood buffy coat. These receptors came from a woman between 18 and 75 years old with a cervical HPV16 infection that either progressed to CIN3+ or cleared (not recorded which).

Of note for this clone: The read comes to an end 3 residues before the CDR3 does, leaving the germline J gene to fill in the end. The chain recombines TRBV30 with TRBJ2-2; no clear D. The germline V and J ends were trimmed by 8 bases and 2 bases, with 9 bases remaining between them. Germline V lookup: CDR1 GTSNPN, CDR2 SVGIG (reference sequence). This CDR3 is 12 amino acids long. The DNA read from the CDR3 is TGTGCCCGCCCCACAAACACCGGGGAG. Residues: CARPTNTGE. The complete CDR3 reads CARPTNTGELFF.

About this clone itself: The sequenced fragment ends 3 residues before the CDR3 boundary, so the rest is inferred from the germline J gene. V is TRBV20-1 and J is TRBJ2-7, with a tentative D call TRBD1 (6 bases). V was pared by 1 base and J by 6 bases, with 16 bases between. Looked up from germline, CDR1 is DFQATT and CDR2 is SNEGSKA (reference sequence). The CDR3 is made up of 14 amino acids. The DNA read from the CDR3 is TGCAGTGCTAGAGGGGGGCAGGGCTCTTTCGAG. It translates to CSARGGQGSFE. The CDR3 as a whole reads CSARGGQGSFEQYF.

The CDR3 DNA, read in part, is TGTGCCATCAGTAAGGACATTGACTATGGC. It yields the protein CAISKDIDYG. The full-length CDR3 reads as CAISKDIDYGYTF. The chain recombines TRBV10-3 with TRBJ1-2; perhaps TRBD1 as D (5 bases). The read ends 3 residues before the CDR3 terminus; that terminus is restored from the germline J gene. Germline V gene data show CDR1 as ENHRY and CDR2 as SYGVKD. Trimming left V 5 bases short and J 3 bases short, with 10 bases between. CDR3 length: 13 residues.

A word on this clone: The CDR3 end is not reached by the read, which stops 3 residues before it; the germline J gene fills it in. This sequence joins TRBV12-3 or TRBV12-4 and TRBJ2-6, with D tentatively TRBD1 (6 bases). Trimming pared 6 bases from V and 0 bases from J, leaving 15 bases between. This CDR3 is 17 amino acids long. CDR3 protein: CASRPRQELSGANVLTF. CDR3 DNA (partial): TGTGCCAGCAGACCCCGACAGGAACTCTCTGGGGCCAACGTC.

Concerning this clone itself: The CDR3 goes on 3 residues after the read ends, and that part is filled in from the germline J gene. V and J are TRBV20-1 and TRBJ2-7, with 12 bases aligning to TRBD2. Germline V lookup: CDR1 DFQATT, CDR2 SNEGSKA (reference sequence). The CDR3 is 14 amino acids. With V trimmed by 7 bases and J by 6 bases, 10 bases remained unmatched. The CDR3 sequence is CSVRLAGDSVEQYF. CDR3 DNA (partial): TGCAGTGTTCGACTAGCGGGAGACTCAGTCGAG.

Of note for this clone: At one end, the junction sequence differs from germline, possibly due to a read error. The sequenced fragment ends 3 residues before the CDR3 boundary, so the rest is inferred from the germline J gene. This chain joins TRBV6-2 or TRBV6-3 and TRBJ2-1; unclear D gene. The V gene's germline CDR1 is MNHEY and CDR2 SVGEGT. The CDR3 covers 15 residues. This CDR3 is CPSSPAASSLNEQFF. The covered CDR3 bases are TGTCCCAGCAGTCCCGCCGCTTCTTCACTCAATGAG.

As concerns this clone: The observed sequence ends 3 residues before the CDR3 terminus, with the missing tail filled in from the germline J gene. The rearrangement uses TRBV5-4 and TRBJ2-2; possibly TRBD1 or TRBD2 for D (5 bases each). The V end was cut by 4 bases, the J end by 6 bases, with 16 bases between. The CDR3 extends over 15 amino acids. Germline lookup yields CDR1 SGHNT and CDR2 YYREEE (reference sequence). CDR3 loop: CASSPTVRGAGELFF. The part of the CDR3 DNA that was read is TGTGCCAGCAGCCCGACAGTGAGGGGTGCCGGGGAG.

To note about this clone: The read ends 3 residues before the CDR3 terminus; that terminus is restored from the germline J gene. The chain combines TRBV7-8 with TRBJ1-3; D is perhaps TRBD1 (5 bases). Trimming cost V 0 bases and J 4 bases, with 16 bases left between them. Germline V gives CDR1 SGHVS, CDR2 FQNEAQ. The CDR3 is 17 amino acids. The part of the CDR3 DNA that was read is TGTGCCAGCAGCTTAGCGCGGTTGGGGGGACCCGGAAACACC. This codes for CASSLARLGGPGNT. The entire CDR3 is CASSLARLGGPGNTIYF. Supplemented by reference TRBV7-8 and TRBJ1-3, the full variable domain reads GAGVSQSPRYKVAKRGQDVALRCDPISGHVSLFWYQQALGQGPEFLTYFQNEAQLDKSGLPSDRFFAERPEGSVSTLKIQRTQQEDSAVYLCASSLARLGGPGNTIYFGEGSWLTVV.

For this clone: The observed sequence ends 3 residues before the CDR3 terminus, with the missing tail filled in from the germline J gene. The chain has TRBV5-1 and TRBJ2-3, with 8 bases aligning to TRBD1. This CDR3 has 14 amino acids. Germline CDR1 reads SGHRS; CDR2 reads YFSETQ. Trimming removed 6 bases from V and 1 base from J; junction bases left unmatched: 4. The sequenced part of the CDR3 DNA is TGCGCCAGCATGGAGACAGGGGGCACAGATACG. Amino acid sequence: CASMETGGTDT. The full CDR3 sequence reads CASMETGGTDTQYF. The full variable domain, with the rest looked up from reference TRBV5-1 and TRBJ2-3, is KAGVTQTPRYLIKTRGQQVTLSCSPISGHRSVSWYQQTPGQGLQFLFEYFSETQRNKGNFPGRFSGRQFSNSRSEMNVSTLELGDSALYLCASMETGGTDTQYFGPGTRLTVL.

About this clone itself: The read terminates 3 residues ahead of where the CDR3 ends, so the germline J gene completes it. The genes are TRBV5-1 and TRBJ1-2; 7 nucleotides align to TRBD1. CDR1 is SGHRS, CDR2 YFSETQ, per germline. This CDR3 spans 14 amino acids. Germline trimming cut 2 bases from V and 6 bases from J; bases unmatched to any gene: 7. The CDR3 region is CASSFDRQGDGYTF. Partial CDR3 DNA: TGCGCCAGCAGCTTCGATCGACAGGGCGATGGC.

A word on this clone: The observed sequence ends 3 residues before the CDR3 terminus, with the missing tail filled in from the germline J gene. The genes are TRBV2 and TRBJ2-5; D perhaps matches TRBD2 (6 bases). This CDR3 is 13 amino acids long. The V end was cut by 7 bases, the J end by 2 bases, with 11 bases between. From germline, CDR1 is SNHLY and CDR2 FYNNEI. The CDR3 bases that were read are TGTGCCAGCACTAGCGACCAACAAGAGACC. Translation gives CASTSDQQET. The whole CDR3 sequence is CASTSDQQETQYF.

On this clone: The read halts 3 residues ahead of the CDR3 end, with the missing end drawn from the germline J gene. The genes are TRBV7-6 and TRBJ2-2; a weak D match, TRBD2 (6 bases). Germline V gives CDR1 SGHVS, CDR2 FNYEAQ. The CDR3 has 15 residues. V shed 7 bases and J shed 5 bases, with 17 bases lying between them. This CDR3 is CASTYSGVVTGELFF. CDR3 DNA (partial): TGTGCCAGCACCTATTCGGGGGTAGTTACCGGGGAG.

As for this clone: The sequence runs out 3 residues before the end of the CDR3; the remainder is reconstructed from the germline J gene. The chain recombines TRBV5-1 with TRBJ1-1; TRBD1 aligns across 9 bases. J gave up 7 bases and V 4 bases, and 2 bases lay outside the gene matches. There are 12 residues in the CDR3. Germline V lookup: CDR1 SGHRS, CDR2 YFSETQ. The CDR3 sequence is CASSADRGEAFF. The CDR3 DNA, read in part, is TGCGCCAGCAGCGCGGACAGGGGTGAA.

Turning to this clone: The CDR3 goes on 3 residues after the read ends, and that part is filled in from the germline J gene. V usage is TRBV4-1 and J usage is TRBJ2-6; a possible D gene is TRBD1 (6 bases). CDR1 and CDR2 (germline): MGHRA, YSYEKL. The CDR3 spans 17 residues. Trimming took off 1 base at V and 0 bases at J, with 10 bases between the two ends. The CDR3 spells CASSQGTDSSGANVLTF. Incomplete CDR3 DNA: TGCGCCAGCAGCCAAGGAACGGACAGCTCTGGGGCCAACGTC.

Regarding this clone: The read terminates 3 residues before the CDR3 end, so the remaining end is supplied by the germline J gene. This rearrangement joins TRBV7-3 to TRBJ1-5; 9 bases agree with TRBD1. This CDR3 has 16 residues. Germline V gives CDR1 SGHTA, CDR2 FQGTGA. V lost 4 bases, J lost 2 bases, and 6 bases stayed unmatched. The DNA read from the CDR3 is TGTGCCAGCAGCTCCCCGGGACAGGGAGGCAATCAGCCC. Protein sequence: CASSSPGQGGNQP. The entire CDR3 sequence reads CASSSPGQGGNQPQHF.

With respect to this clone: Sequencing ends 3 residues short of the CDR3 end; the germline J gene provides the rest. The V call is TRBV7-8, the J call TRBJ2-1; TRBD2 matches at 7 bases. Unmatched junction bases numbered 4, after V lost 1 base and J lost 4 bases. This CDR3 contains 15 residues. The V gene's germline CDR1 is SGHVS and CDR2 FQNEAQ. Partial CDR3 DNA: TGTGCCAGCAGCTTAGGACTAGCAGCTTACAATGAG. This encodes CASSLGLAAYNE. The full-length CDR3 reads as CASSLGLAAYNEQFF.

A remark on this clone: The read comes to an end 3 residues before the CDR3 does, leaving the germline J gene to fill in the end. The rearrangement joins TRBV7-2 to TRBJ2-4; D gene ambiguous. Trimming cost V 6 bases and J 5 bases, with 5 bases left between them. Germline CDR1 reads SGHTA; CDR2 reads FQGNSA. The CDR3 is 11 amino acids. Partial CDR3 DNA: TGTGCCAGCAGTTATGAAAACATT. It codes for CASSYENI. The full-length CDR3 reads as CASSYENIQYF. Combining the CDR3 with reference TRBV7-2 and TRBJ2-4 gives the whole variable domain GAGVSQSPSNKVTEKGKDVELRCDPISGHTALYWYRQSLGQGLEFLIYFQGNSAPDKSGLPSDRFSAERTGGSVSTLTIQRTQQEDSAVYLCASSYENIQYFGAGTRLSVL.

As to this clone: Its ends do not fully match the called genes, so a read error is possible. Sequencing ends 3 residues short of the CDR3 end; the germline J gene provides the rest. The chain couples TRBV4-2 to TRBJ1-6, with 7 bases matching TRBD1. The CDR3 loop spans 18 amino acids. Germline values: CDR1 LGHNA, CDR2 YNFKEQ. The CDR3 region is CASSHSLPGQLNNSPLHF. Incomplete CDR3 DNA: TGCGCCAGCAGCCATTCCCTCCCGGGACAGCTAAATAATTCACCC.

In regard to this clone: The CDR3 is cut off 3 residues early in the read; its end comes from the germline J gene. This chain connects TRBV15 to TRBJ2-7; 11 nucleotides match TRBD2. V gave up 8 bases and J gave up 3 bases; unmatched junction bases: 3. In germline, CDR1 is LNHNV, CDR2 YYDKDF (reference sequence). CDR3 length: 13 amino acids. The sequenced CDR3 bases are TGTGCCACCTCTCTAGCGGGAGGCTACGAG. Translated, it gives CATSLAGGYE. The full-length CDR3 reads as CATSLAGGYEQYF.

To note about this clone: The CDR3 end lies 3 residues beyond the end of the read and is filled in from the germline J gene. The chain is built from TRBV20-1 and TRBJ2-5; 8 positions agree with TRBD1. The CDR3 sequence is 15 residues long. J gave up 1 base and V 5 bases, and 9 bases lay outside the gene matches. Germline lookup yields CDR1 DFQATT and CDR2 SNEGSKA (reference sequence). CDR3 loop: CSASAHDRGQETQYF. Incomplete CDR3 DNA: TGCAGTGCTTCCGCACACGACAGGGGCCAAGAGACC.

Comments on this clone: The read is 3 residues too short to cover the CDR3 end, so that end is filled in from the germline J gene. The chain carries TRBV11-2 and TRBJ1-1, with 10 bases matching TRBD1. In germline, CDR1 is SGHAT, CDR2 FQNNGV. The CDR3 contains 13 residues. CDR3 bases read: TGTGCCAGCAGAAAGACAGGGGGCTGGGAA. Protein product: CASRKTGGWE. The CDR3 as a whole reads CASRKTGGWEAFF.

With respect to this clone: The read comes to an end 3 residues before the CDR3 does, leaving the germline J gene to fill in the end. This chain links TRBV5-4 with TRBJ1-1; tentative D call: TRBD1 (5 bases). Germline V gives CDR1 SGHNT, CDR2 YYREEE (reference sequence). CDR3 length: 15 amino acids. V was trimmed by 4 bases and J by 1 base, leaving 14 bases between them. This CDR3 is CASSPPRVRNTEAFF. The DNA read from the CDR3 is TGTGCCAGCAGCCCACCCAGGGTTCGGAACACTGAA.

Concerning this clone itself: With the read ending 3 residues before the CDR3 end, the germline J gene is used to fill in that end. The chain combines TRBV19 with TRBJ1-5; TRBD1 might be the D (6 bases). CDR3 length: 15 residues. Germline V gene data show CDR1 as LNHDA and CDR2 as SQIVND (reference sequence). Trimming cost V 7 bases and J 2 bases, with 15 bases left between them. The CDR3 reads CASMRGGRGNQPQHF. The sequenced CDR3 bases are TGTGCCAGTATGAGGGGGGGCAGGGGCAATCAGCCC.

The covered CDR3 bases are TGTGCCAGCAGCCTACTTGCAGATACG. Its protein is CASSLLADT. The entire CDR3 sequence reads CASSLLADTQYF. This chain connects TRBV6-2 or TRBV6-3 to TRBJ2-3; D gene unclear. Sequencing ends 3 residues short of the CDR3 end; the germline J gene provides the rest. The V and J ends lost 6 bases and 4 bases respectively, with 8 bases between them. The CDR3 loop spans 12 amino acids. CDR1 and CDR2 (germline): MNHEY, SVGEGT.

A remark on this clone: The read finishes 3 residues shy of the CDR3 end, and the germline J gene is used to complete it. This chain links TRBV20-1 with TRBJ2-7; possibly TRBD1 for D (8 bases). The V end was cut by 1 base, the J end by 0 bases, with 13 bases between. CDR3 length: 15 residues. Germline V CDR1 and CDR2: DFQATT, SNEGSKA (reference sequence). The CDR3 DNA, read in part, is TGCAGTGCTAGAGCTACAGGGGGGGCCTCCTACGAG. Its translation: CSARATGGASYE. The whole CDR3 sequence is CSARATGGASYEQYF.

On this clone itself: The read ends 3 residues shy of where the CDR3 ends; the end is completed using the germline J gene. V gene TRBV7-2 combines with J gene TRBJ2-1, with D perhaps matching TRBD2 (5 bases). Germline loops: CDR1 SGHTA, CDR2 FQGNSA. The CDR3 length is 15 residues. Deletions cut 4 bases from V and 6 bases from J, with 16 bases between. The CDR3 region is CASSSITRAPNEQFF. Partial CDR3 DNA: TGTGCCAGCAGCTCTATAACTAGAGCCCCCAATGAG.

Concerning this clone: The read comes to an end 3 residues before the CDR3 does, leaving the germline J gene to fill in the end. V gene TRBV20-1 combines with J gene TRBJ1-1; TRBD1 matches 8 bases. The CDR3 length is 14 residues. V gave up 5 bases and J gave up 0 bases; unmatched junction bases: 5. Looked up from germline, CDR1 is DFQATT and CDR2 is SNEGSKA (reference sequence). Here the CDR3 reads CSAPRQGMNTEAFF. The CDR3 DNA, read in part, is TGCAGTGCTCCCCGACAGGGGATGAACACTGAA.

The part of the CDR3 DNA that was read is TGTGCCAGCAGTCCTCGGACAGTTGCTGCCAGCTCCTACAATGAG. Protein sequence: CASSPRTVAASSYNE. The CDR3 reads in full as CASSPRTVAASSYNEQFF. This chain links TRBV27 with TRBJ2-1; D is possibly TRBD1 (6 bases). The CDR3 end falls 3 residues outside the read, so it is completed with the germline J gene. Germline CDR1 is MNHEY and CDR2 is SMNVEV (reference sequence). Deletions cut 5 bases from V and 0 bases from J, with 20 bases between. CDR3 length: 18 residues.

Concerning this clone: The CDR3 is cut off 3 residues early in the read; its end comes from the germline J gene. The rearrangement links TRBV19 to TRBJ2-1; 11 positions match TRBD2. The junction had 14 bases not matched to a gene; V was cut back by 4 bases and J by 0 bases. The CDR3 consists of 20 residues. The germline V gene encodes CDR1 LNHDA and CDR2 SQIVND (reference sequence). The sequenced CDR3 bases are TGTGCCAGTAGTACCCTTACGGGACTAGCGGCATCGAGCTCCTACAATGAG. Translation gives CASSTLTGLAASSSYNE. The full CDR3 protein reads CASSTLTGLAASSSYNEQFF.

Worth noting for this clone: The read terminates 3 residues before the CDR3 end, so the remaining end is supplied by the germline J gene. The rearrangement joins TRBV29-1 to TRBJ1-2; TRBD1 aligns across 9 bases. Germline V lookup: CDR1 SQVTM, CDR2 ANQGSEA. The CDR3 contains 12 residues. The CDR3 DNA, read in part, is TGCAGCGCCCGGACAGGGGCAGAGGGC. Translating it yields CSARTGAEG. The whole CDR3 region reads CSARTGAEGYTF.

As concerns this clone: The read terminates 3 residues before the CDR3 end, so the remaining end is supplied by the germline J gene. This chain joins TRBV5-1 and TRBJ1-1; possibly TRBD1 for D (5 bases). The CDR3 is 15 residues long. Germline CDR1 is SGHRS and CDR2 is YFSETQ. Trimming took off 0 bases at V and 1 base at J, with 10 bases between the two ends. Incomplete CDR3 DNA: TGCGCCAGCAGCTTGGACCAGGGATGGAACACTGAA. Amino acids: CASSLDQGWNTE. Given in full, the CDR3 is CASSLDQGWNTEAFF.

Comment on this clone: The read ends 3 residues before the CDR3 terminus; that terminus is restored from the germline J gene. The sample carries other DNA sequences with the same CDR3. The chain carries TRBV5-1 and TRBJ2-3, with D unclear. The germline CDR1 and CDR2 sequences are SGHRS and YFSETQ. The CDR3 totals 14 residues. Trimming shortened V by 0 bases and J by 2 bases, and 7 bases separated the two germline ends. The CDR3 region is CASSLGHNTDTQYF. The DNA read from the CDR3 is TGCGCCAGCAGCTTGGGACACAACACAGATACG.